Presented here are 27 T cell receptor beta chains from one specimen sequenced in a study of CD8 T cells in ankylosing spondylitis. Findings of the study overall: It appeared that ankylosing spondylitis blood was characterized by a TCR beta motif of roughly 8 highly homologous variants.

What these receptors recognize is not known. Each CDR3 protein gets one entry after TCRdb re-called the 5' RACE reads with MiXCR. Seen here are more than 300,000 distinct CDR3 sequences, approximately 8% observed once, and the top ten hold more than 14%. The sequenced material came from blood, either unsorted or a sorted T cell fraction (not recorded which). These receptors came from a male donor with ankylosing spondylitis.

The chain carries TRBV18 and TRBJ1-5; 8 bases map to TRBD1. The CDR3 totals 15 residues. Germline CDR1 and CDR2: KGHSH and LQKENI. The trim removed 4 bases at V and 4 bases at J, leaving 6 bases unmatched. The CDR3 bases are TGTGCCAGCTCACTTACAGGGGGTGAGAATCAGCCCCAGCATTTT. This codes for CASSLTGGENQPQHF.

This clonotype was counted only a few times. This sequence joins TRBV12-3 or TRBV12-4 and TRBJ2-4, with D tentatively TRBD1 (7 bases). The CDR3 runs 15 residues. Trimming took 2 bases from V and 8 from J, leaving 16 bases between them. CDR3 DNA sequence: TGTGCCAGCAGTTTATACCCCCAGGGGGGAGACATTCAGTACTTC. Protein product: CASSLYPQGGDIQYF.

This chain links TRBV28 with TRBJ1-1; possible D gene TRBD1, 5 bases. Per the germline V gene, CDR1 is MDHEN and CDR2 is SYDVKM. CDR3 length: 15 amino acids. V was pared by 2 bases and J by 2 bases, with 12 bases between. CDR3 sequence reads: CASSLRGTFNTEAFF. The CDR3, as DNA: TGTGCCAGCAGTTTACGGGGGACCTTCAACACTGAAGCTTTCTTT.

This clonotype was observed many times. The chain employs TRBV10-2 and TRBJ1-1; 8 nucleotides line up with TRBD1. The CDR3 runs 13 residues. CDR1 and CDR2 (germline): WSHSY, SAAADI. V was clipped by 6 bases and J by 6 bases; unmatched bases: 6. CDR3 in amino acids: CASRQGADAEAFF. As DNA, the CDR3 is TGCGCCAGCAGGCAGGGGGCTGATGCTGAAGCTTTCTTT.

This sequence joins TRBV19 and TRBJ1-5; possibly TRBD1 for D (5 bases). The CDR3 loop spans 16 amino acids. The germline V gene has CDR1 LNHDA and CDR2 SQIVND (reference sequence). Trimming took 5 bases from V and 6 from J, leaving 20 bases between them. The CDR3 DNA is TGTGCCAGTAGTTATATCTTTGGAGACAGCCTTCAGCCCCAGCATTTT. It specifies CASSYIFGDSLQPQHF.

CDR3 nucleotide sequence: TGTGCCAGCAGCCAAGAAGGGACTGTTAGCACAGATACGCAGTATTTT. Translation gives CASSQEGTVSTDTQYF. The chain has TRBV3-1 and TRBJ2-3; a possible D gene is TRBD2 (6 bases). Trimming cost V 0 bases and J 0 bases, with 10 bases left between them. CDR3 size: 16 residues. CDR1 and CDR2 from the germline V gene are LGHDT and YNNKEL (reference sequence).

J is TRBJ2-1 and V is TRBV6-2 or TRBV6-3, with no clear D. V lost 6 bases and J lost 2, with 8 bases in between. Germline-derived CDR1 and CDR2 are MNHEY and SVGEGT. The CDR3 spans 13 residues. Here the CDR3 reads CASRPDPYNEQFF. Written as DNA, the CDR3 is TGTGCCAGCAGACCCGACCCCTACAATGAGCAGTTCTTC.

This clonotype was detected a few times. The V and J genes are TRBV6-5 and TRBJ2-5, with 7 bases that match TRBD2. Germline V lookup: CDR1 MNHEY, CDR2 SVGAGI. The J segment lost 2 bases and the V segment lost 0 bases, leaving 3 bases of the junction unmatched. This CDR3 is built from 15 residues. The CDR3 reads CASSYSVGGQETQYF. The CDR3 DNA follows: TGTGCCAGCAGTTACTCTGTGGGAGGGCAAGAGACCCAGTACTTC.

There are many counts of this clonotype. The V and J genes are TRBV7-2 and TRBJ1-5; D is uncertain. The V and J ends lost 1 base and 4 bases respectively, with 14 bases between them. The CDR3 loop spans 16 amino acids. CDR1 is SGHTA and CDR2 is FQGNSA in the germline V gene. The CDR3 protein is CASSLGVGLGNQPQHF. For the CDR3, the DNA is TGTGCCAGCAGCTTAGGGGTCGGTCTGGGTAATCAGCCCCAGCATTTT.

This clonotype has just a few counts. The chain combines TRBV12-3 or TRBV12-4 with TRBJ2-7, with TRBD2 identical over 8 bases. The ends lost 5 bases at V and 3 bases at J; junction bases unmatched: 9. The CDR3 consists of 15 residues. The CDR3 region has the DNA TGTGCCAGCAGTACCTGGACTAGCAGGGGCTACGAGCAGTACTTC. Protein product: CASSTWTSRGYEQYF.

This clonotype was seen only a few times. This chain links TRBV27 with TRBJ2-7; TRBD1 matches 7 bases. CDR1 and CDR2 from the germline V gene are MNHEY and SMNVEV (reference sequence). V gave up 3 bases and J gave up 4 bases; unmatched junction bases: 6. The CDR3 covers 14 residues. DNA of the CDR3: TGTGCCAGCAGTTTGGGGGACAGCCCGTACGAGCAGTACTTC. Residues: CASSLGDSPYEQYF.

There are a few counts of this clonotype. The CDR3 coding sequence is TGTGCCACCAGCAGAGTTCAGGGGGCCTCCTACGAGCAGTACTTC. It yields the protein CATSRVQGASYEQYF. The chain recombines TRBV15 with TRBJ2-7, with 8 bases that match TRBD1. This CDR3 region has 15 residues. J gave up 0 bases and V 1 base, and 2 bases lay outside the gene matches. Germline-derived CDR1 and CDR2 are LNHNV and YYDKDF (reference sequence).

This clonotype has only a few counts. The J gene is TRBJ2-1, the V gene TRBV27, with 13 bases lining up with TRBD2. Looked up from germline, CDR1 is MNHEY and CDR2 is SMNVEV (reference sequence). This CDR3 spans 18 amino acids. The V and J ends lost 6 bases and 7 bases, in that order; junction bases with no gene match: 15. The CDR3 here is CASSRIPGTSGILNEQFF. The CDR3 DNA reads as TGTGCCAGCAGCCGTATCCCGGGGACTAGCGGGATTTTAAATGAGCAGTTCTTC.

CDR3 region: CSASGTGSEAFF. Here the CDR3 DNA reads TGCAGTGCTAGCGGGACAGGGTCTGAAGCTTTCTTT. The chain carries TRBV20-1 and TRBJ1-1; TRBD1 matches 9 bases. CDR1 is DFQATT, CDR2 SNEGSKA, per germline (reference sequence). This CDR3 is built from 12 residues. Losses at the gene ends were 3 bases for V and 6 bases for J; bases not matched to a gene: 2.

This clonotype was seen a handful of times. The CDR3 coding sequence is TGCAGTGCCCTGTCGCCCCGGGGACCAGGGGAGCTGTTTTTT. This gives the protein CSALSPRGPGELFF. The chain joins TRBV20-1 to TRBJ2-2; the D gene could be TRBD1 or TRBD2 (5 bases each). The CDR3 has 14 amino acids. V lost 6 bases to trimming and J lost 8 bases, with 19 bases between them. The germline CDR1 and CDR2 sequences are DFQATT and SNEGSKA (reference sequence).

The CDR3 coding sequence is TGTGCCTGGAGTAATCGGGGCGGGATGGGCATTCAGTACTTC. Amino acids: CAWSNRGGMGIQYF. This sequence joins TRBV30 and TRBJ2-4, with D perhaps matching TRBD2 (6 bases). The CDR3 sequence is 14 residues long. Germline V lookup: CDR1 GTSNPN, CDR2 SVGIG (reference sequence). V lost 2 bases and J lost 9, with 17 bases in between.

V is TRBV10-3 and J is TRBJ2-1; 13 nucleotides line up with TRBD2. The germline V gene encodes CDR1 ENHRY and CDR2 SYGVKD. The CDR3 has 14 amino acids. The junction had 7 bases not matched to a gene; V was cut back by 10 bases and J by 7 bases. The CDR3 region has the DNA TGTGCCACCCAGACTAGCGGGAGGTTTAATGAGCAGTTCTTC. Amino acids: CATQTSGRFNEQFF.

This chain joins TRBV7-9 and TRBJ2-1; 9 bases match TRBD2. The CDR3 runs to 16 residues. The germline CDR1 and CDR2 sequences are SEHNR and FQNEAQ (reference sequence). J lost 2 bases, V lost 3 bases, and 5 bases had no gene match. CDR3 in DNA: TGTGCCAGCAGCTTGGCTAGCGGGATTACCTACAATGAGCAGTTCTTC. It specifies CASSLASGITYNEQFF.

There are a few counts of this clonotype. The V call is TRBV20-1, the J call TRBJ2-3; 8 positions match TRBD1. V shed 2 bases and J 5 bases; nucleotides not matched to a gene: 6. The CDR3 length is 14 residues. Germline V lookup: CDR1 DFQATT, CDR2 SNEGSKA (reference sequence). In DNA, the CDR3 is TGCAGTGCTAGACCGGACAGGGAAATAGATACGCAGTATTTT. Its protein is CSARPDREIDTQYF.

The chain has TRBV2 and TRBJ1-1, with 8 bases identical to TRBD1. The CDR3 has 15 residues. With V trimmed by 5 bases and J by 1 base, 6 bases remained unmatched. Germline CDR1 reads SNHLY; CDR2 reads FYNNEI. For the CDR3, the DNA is TGTGCCAGCAGTCCCGTTGGACAGGGGAACACTGAAGCTTTCTTT. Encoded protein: CASSPVGQGNTEAFF.

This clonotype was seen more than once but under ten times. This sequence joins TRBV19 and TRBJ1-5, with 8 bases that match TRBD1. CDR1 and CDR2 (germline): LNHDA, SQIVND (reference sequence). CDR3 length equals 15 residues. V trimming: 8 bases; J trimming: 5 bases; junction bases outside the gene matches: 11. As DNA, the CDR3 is TGTGCCAGTTCCCTAGGACAGGGTGGGTATCAGCCCCAGCATTTT. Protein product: CASSLGQGGYQPQHF.

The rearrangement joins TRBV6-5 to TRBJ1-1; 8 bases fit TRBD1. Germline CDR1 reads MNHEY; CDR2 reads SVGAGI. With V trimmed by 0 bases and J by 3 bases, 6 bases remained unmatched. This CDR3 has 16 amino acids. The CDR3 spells CASSYSGQGEDTEAFF. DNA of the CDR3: TGTGCCAGCAGTTACTCAGGACAGGGTGAAGACACTGAAGCTTTCTTT.

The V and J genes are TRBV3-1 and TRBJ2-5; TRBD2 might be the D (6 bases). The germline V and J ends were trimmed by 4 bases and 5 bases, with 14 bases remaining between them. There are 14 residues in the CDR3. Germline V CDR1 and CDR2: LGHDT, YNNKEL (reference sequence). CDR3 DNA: TGTGCCAGCAGCCGTAGACTAGGGGCGGAGACCCAGTACTTC. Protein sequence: CASSRRLGAETQYF.

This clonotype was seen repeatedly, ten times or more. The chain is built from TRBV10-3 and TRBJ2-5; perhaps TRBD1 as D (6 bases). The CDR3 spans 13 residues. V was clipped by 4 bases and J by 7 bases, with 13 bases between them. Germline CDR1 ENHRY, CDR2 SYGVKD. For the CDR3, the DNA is TGTGCCATCAGTGCTGCAGGGGAAGGGACCCAGTACTTC. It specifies CAISAAGEGTQYF.

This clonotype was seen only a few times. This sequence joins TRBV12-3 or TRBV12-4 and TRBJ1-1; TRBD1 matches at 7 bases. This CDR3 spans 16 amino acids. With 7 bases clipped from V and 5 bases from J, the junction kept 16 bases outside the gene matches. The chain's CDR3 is CASITSPFPGGTEAFF. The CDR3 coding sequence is TGTGCCAGCATTACCTCACCCTTCCCAGGGGGGACTGAAGCTTTCTTT.

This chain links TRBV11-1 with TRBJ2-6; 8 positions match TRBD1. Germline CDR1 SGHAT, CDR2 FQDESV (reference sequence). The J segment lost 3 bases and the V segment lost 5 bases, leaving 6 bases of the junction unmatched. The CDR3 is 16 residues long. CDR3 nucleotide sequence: TGTGCCAGCAGCGCCGGACAGGGTATTGGGGCCAACGTCCTGACTTTC. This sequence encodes CASSAGQGIGANVLTF.

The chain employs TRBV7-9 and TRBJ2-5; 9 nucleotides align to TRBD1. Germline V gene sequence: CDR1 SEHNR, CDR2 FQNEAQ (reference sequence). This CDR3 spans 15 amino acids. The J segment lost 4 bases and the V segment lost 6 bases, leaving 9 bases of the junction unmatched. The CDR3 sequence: CASSFPQGAGETQYF. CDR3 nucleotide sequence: TGTGCCAGCAGTTTTCCACAGGGGGCTGGAGAGACCCAGTACTTC.